This T cell receptor (beta chain) originates from a study of T cells in Graves' hyperthyroidism and ophthalmopathy. Points from the study as a whole: The authors' 13 V-J model separated ophthalmopathy from stable hyperthyroidism.

Many counts were recorded for this clonotype. Antigen: not known. It was RNA transcripts that yielded the amplified TCR beta CDR3 regions. The HTBI primer set served for first-round RT-PCR of the TCR CDR3. TCRdb independently ran MiXCR on the multiplex PCR reads; one entry per CDR3 protein. Altogether around 400,000 distinct CDR3 sequences are present, 13% being singletons, with the ten largest covering 9.2%. Absence of ophthalmopathy progression within 18 months defined stable Graves' hyperthyroidism. Hyperthyroidism, newly diagnosed and lasting under 2 months, affected patients aged 18 to 65. V gave up 6 bases and J gave up 6 bases; unmatched junction bases: 14. The length of the CDR3 is 16 residues. Germline CDR1 and CDR2: MNHEY and SMNVEV (reference sequence).

This sequence was found in a woman between 18 and 30 years old with Graves' hyperthyroidism. The rearrangement uses TRBV27 and TRBJ2-3; TRBD1 aligns across 8 bases. The sample was blood. The CDR3 sequence is CASRLTGGGFLDTQYF. The CDR3 DNA reads as TGTGCCAGCAGGCTCACAGGGGGTGGGTTCCTGGATACGCAGTATTTT.